These T cell receptor beta chains were read from a single sample in a study of identifying expanded T cells in peripheral blood. Sequencing was performed with immunoSEQ multiplex PCR; in TCRdb, only in-frame clones are kept and a portion is missing. The sample lists 97,000 or so clones, approximately 90% occurring once. Sample: blood. These receptors were taken from a person aged 18 to 69 in good health. The CDR3 runs from the conserved cysteine through the conserved F or W. D genes are given only for firm matches. Expanded clones are given a class, and other clones once, few, many or no size at all.

CDR3aa: CASSQDPYTQYF
CDR3nt: TGTGCCAGCAGCCAAGATCCCTATACGCAGTATTTT
v_gene: TRBV4-2
d_gene: NA
abundance: NA
j_gene: TRBJ2-3

CDR3aa: CASSPGQGFSYGYTF
CDR3nt: TGTGCCAGCTCACCGGGACAGGGATTTAGCTATGGCTACACCTTC
v_gene: TRBV18
d_gene: TRBD1
abundance: NA
j_gene: TRBJ1-2

CDR3aa: CASSPRTARSYEQYF
CDR3nt: TGTGCCAGCAGTCCCAGGACTGCCCGCTCCTACGAGCAGTACTTC
v_gene: TRBV7-9
d_gene: NA
abundance: NA
j_gene: TRBJ2-7

CDR3aa: CASSYLVPQNTEAFF
CDR3nt: TGTGCCAGCAGTTACCTAGTCCCGCAGAACACTGAAGCTTTCTTT
v_gene: TRBV6-5
d_gene: NA
abundance: NA
j_gene: TRBJ1-1

CDR3aa: CASKTSGSPEQYF
CDR3nt: TGTGCCAGCAAAACTAGCGGGAGTCCCGAGCAGTACTTC
v_gene: TRBV6-5
d_gene: TRBD2
abundance: NA
j_gene: TRBJ2-7

CDR3aa: CASSQTAHAGNIQYF
CDR3nt: TGTGCCAGCAGCCAAACGGCCCACGCCGGAAACATTCAGTACTTC
v_gene: TRBV4-2
d_gene: NA
abundance: NA
j_gene: TRBJ2-4

CDR3aa: CAWKGTGNEKLFF
CDR3nt: TGTGCCTGGAAAGGGACAGGGAATGAAAAACTGTTTTTT
v_gene: TRBV30
d_gene: TRBD1
abundance: NA
j_gene: TRBJ1-4

CDR3aa: CASSLYGFEQYF
CDR3nt: TGTGCCAGCAGCTTATACGGCTTTGAGCAGTACTTC
v_gene: TRBV7-8
d_gene: NA
abundance: NA
j_gene: TRBJ2-7

CDR3aa: CASSEGLAGGIYEQYF
CDR3nt: TGCGCCAGCAGTGAGGGACTAGCGGGAGGTATCTACGAGCAGTACTTC
v_gene: TRBV10-1
d_gene: TRBD2
abundance: NA
j_gene: TRBJ2-7

CDR3aa: CASSTSGSTNEKLFF
CDR3nt: TGTGCCAGCAGCACCTCCGGGAGTACTAATGAAAAACTGTTTTTT
v_gene: TRBV5-4
d_gene: NA
abundance: NA
j_gene: TRBJ1-4

CDR3aa: CASSQEFGQGYGYTF
CDR3nt: TGCGCCAGCAGCCAAGAATTCGGGCAGGGCTATGGCTACACCTTC
v_gene: TRBV4-1
d_gene: NA
abundance: NA
j_gene: TRBJ1-2

CDR3aa: CASSQGTGEKLFF
CDR3nt: TGTGCCAGCAGCCAGGGGACAGGTGAAAAACTGTTTTTT
v_gene: TRBV4-2
d_gene: TRBD1
abundance: NA
j_gene: TRBJ1-4

CDR3aa: CASSQTPGDTQYF
CDR3nt: TGCGCCAGCAGCCAAACCCCCGGGGATACGCAGTATTTT
v_gene: TRBV4-1
d_gene: NA
abundance: once
j_gene: TRBJ2-3

CDR3aa: CASSTRDRDTEAFF
CDR3nt: TGTGCCAGCAGTACCCGGGACAGAGACACTGAAGCTTTCTTT
v_gene: TRBV5-4
d_gene: TRBD1
abundance: NA
j_gene: TRBJ1-1

CDR3aa: CASAKGGNKITDTQYF
CDR3nt: TGCGCCAGCGCCAAAGGCGGGAATAAGATCACAGATACGCAGTATTTT
v_gene: TRBV23-1
d_gene: NA
abundance: NA
j_gene: TRBJ2-3

CDR3aa: CASSPRTGGNEQYF
CDR3nt: TGTGCCAGCAGCCCCCGGACAGGGGGAAACGAGCAGTACTTC
v_gene: TRBV9
d_gene: TRBD1
abundance: NA
j_gene: TRBJ2-7

CDR3aa: CASSDFPRTDTEAFF
CDR3nt: TGTGCCAGCAGTGATTTTCCGAGGACGGACACTGAAGCTTTCTTT
v_gene: TRBV6-1
d_gene: NA
abundance: NA
j_gene: TRBJ1-1

CDR3aa: CASSPGVSSQETQYF
CDR3nt: TGTGCCAGCTCACCAGGGGTTTCTTCCCAAGAGACCCAGTACTTC
v_gene: TRBV18
d_gene: NA
abundance: NA
j_gene: TRBJ2-5

CDR3aa: CASSLSPSVLGEQYF
CDR3nt: TGTGCCAGCAGCTTATCCCCTAGCGTGTTAGGCGAGCAGTACTTC
v_gene: TRBV7-3
d_gene: NA
abundance: NA
j_gene: TRBJ2-7

CDR3aa: CASSPRSGNNQETQYF
CDR3nt: TGTGCCAGCAGCCCGAGAAGCGGGAATAACCAAGAGACCCAGTACTTC
v_gene: TRBV9
d_gene: TRBD2
abundance: once
j_gene: TRBJ2-5

CDR3aa: CASSLRQGLSTDTQYF
CDR3nt: TGTGCCAGCAGTCTTCGACAGGGACTAAGCACAGATACGCAGTATTTT
v_gene: TRBV2
d_gene: NA
abundance: NA
j_gene: TRBJ2-3

CDR3aa: CASSQLLGDTEETQYF
CDR3nt: TGTGCCAGCAGCCAACTGTTGGGGGACACCGAAGAGACCCAGTACTTC
v_gene: TRBV7-9
d_gene: NA
abundance: once
j_gene: TRBJ2-5

CDR3aa: CASSSYSMNTEAFF
CDR3nt: TGTGCCAGCAGCTCGTATAGTATGAACACTGAAGCTTTCTTT
v_gene: TRBV11-1
d_gene: NA
abundance: NA
j_gene: TRBJ1-1

CDR3aa: CASSSPSGSGYEQYF
CDR3nt: TGTGCCAGCAGCTCTCCCAGCGGGAGTGGCTACGAGCAGTACTTC
v_gene: TRBV7-8
d_gene: TRBD2
abundance: NA
j_gene: TRBJ2-7

CDR3aa: CASSLGVQGPSTDTQYF
CDR3nt: TGTGCCAGCAGCTTGGGTGTACAGGGGCCTAGCACAGATACGCAGTATTTT
v_gene: TRBV4-2
d_gene: TRBD1
abundance: NA
j_gene: TRBJ2-3

CDR3aa: CASTPGQGAINEQFF
CDR3nt: TGTGCCAGCACCCCCGGGCAGGGGGCGATCAATGAGCAGTTCTTC
v_gene: TRBV28
d_gene: TRBD1
abundance: NA
j_gene: TRBJ2-1

CDR3aa: CASSPQALNTGELFF
CDR3nt: TGTGCCAGCTCACCGCAAGCACTCAACACCGGGGAGCTGTTTTTT
v_gene: TRBV18
d_gene: NA
abundance: NA
j_gene: TRBJ2-2

CDR3aa: CAWSVPGGTYNEQFF
CDR3nt: TGTGCCTGGAGTGTACCAGGGGGGACCTACAATGAGCAGTTCTTC
v_gene: TRBV30
d_gene: NA
abundance: NA
j_gene: TRBJ2-1

CDR3aa: CASSWRQGARNTIYF
CDR3nt: TGTGCCAGCAGTTGGAGACAGGGGGCAAGGAACACCATATATTTT
v_gene: TRBV28
d_gene: TRBD1
abundance: NA
j_gene: TRBJ1-3

CDR3aa: CASSPPRGQYNEQFF
CDR3nt: TGTGCCAGCTCACCACCGAGGGGACAGTACAATGAGCAGTTCTTC
v_gene: TRBV18
d_gene: TRBD1
abundance: NA
j_gene: TRBJ2-1

CDR3aa: CASSLGPDGEAFF
CDR3nt: TGTGCCAGCAGCTTAGGCCCGGACGGTGAAGCTTTCTTT
v_gene: TRBV11-2
d_gene: NA
abundance: NA
j_gene: TRBJ1-1

CDR3aa: CATSREGYSGTYEQYF
CDR3nt: TGTGCCACCAGCAGAGAAGGTTACTCAGGCACCTACGAGCAGTACTTC
v_gene: TRBV15
d_gene: NA
abundance: NA
j_gene: TRBJ2-7

CDR3aa: CASSQSYRNSPLHF
CDR3nt: TGTGCCAGCAGCCAGTCGTACCGTAATTCACCCCTCCACTTT
v_gene: TRBV14
d_gene: NA
abundance: few
j_gene: TRBJ1-6

CDR3aa: CASSVGGGRDTEAFF
CDR3nt: TGTGCCAGCAGCGTAGGGGGTGGCCGGGACACTGAAGCTTTCTTT
v_gene: TRBV9
d_gene: NA
abundance: NA
j_gene: TRBJ1-1

CDR3aa: CASSPWGTSSRDEQFF
CDR3nt: TGCGCCAGCAGCCCTTGGGGGACTAGCAGTCGCGATGAGCAGTTCTTC
v_gene: TRBV4-1
d_gene: TRBD2
abundance: NA
j_gene: TRBJ2-1

CDR3aa: CASSLDTGRTGNQPQHF
CDR3nt: TGTGCCAGCAGCTTAGATACAGGCCGTACGGGCAATCAGCCCCAGCATTTT
v_gene: TRBV7-2
d_gene: NA
abundance: NA
j_gene: TRBJ1-5

CDR3aa: CASSPRDTGTDTQYF
CDR3nt: TGTGCCAGCAGCCCCCGAGACACCGGCACAGATACGCAGTATTTT
v_gene: TRBV14
d_gene: NA
abundance: NA
j_gene: TRBJ2-3

CDR3aa: CSARTDTQYF
CDR3nt: TGCAGTGCTAGGACAGATACGCAGTATTTT
v_gene: TRBV20-1
d_gene: NA
abundance: NA
j_gene: TRBJ2-3

CDR3aa: CASNTLPRGSEQYF
CDR3nt: TGTGCCAGCAATACCCTGCCAAGAGGATCCGAGCAGTACTTC
v_gene: TRBV28
d_gene: NA
abundance: NA
j_gene: TRBJ2-7

CDR3aa: CASSPDGYGYTF
CDR3nt: TGTGCCAGTAGTCCCGACGGCTATGGCTACACCTTC
v_gene: TRBV19
d_gene: NA
abundance: NA
j_gene: TRBJ1-2

CDR3aa: CASSLGTANTEAFF
CDR3nt: TGCGCCAGCAGCCTCGGGACAGCGAACACTGAAGCTTTCTTT
v_gene: TRBV5-1
d_gene: TRBD1
abundance: NA
j_gene: TRBJ1-1

CDR3aa: CASKTGNQPQHF
CDR3nt: TGTGCCAGCAAGACAGGGAATCAGCCCCAGCATTTT
v_gene: TRBV6-1
d_gene: TRBD1
abundance: NA
j_gene: TRBJ1-5

CDR3aa: CASSHRDRGADTQYF
CDR3nt: TGTGCCAGCAGCCACCGGGACAGGGGCGCAGATACGCAGTATTTT
v_gene: TRBV7-9
d_gene: TRBD1
abundance: NA
j_gene: TRBJ2-3

CDR3aa: CASSYGRDWNTEAFF
CDR3nt: TGTGCCAGCAGTTACGGCAGGGACTGGAACACTGAAGCTTTCTTT
v_gene: TRBV6-5
d_gene: NA
abundance: NA
j_gene: TRBJ1-1

CDR3aa: CASSLSREGEQYF
CDR3nt: TGCGCCAGCAGCTTGTCGCGGGAAGGGGAGCAGTACTTC
v_gene: TRBV5-1
d_gene: NA
abundance: NA
j_gene: TRBJ2-7

CDR3aa: CASRSGPGPRTGNTIYF
CDR3nt: TGCGCCAGCCGTTCCGGACCGGGACCTAGAACTGGAAACACCATATATTTT
v_gene: TRBV5-1
d_gene: NA
abundance: NA
j_gene: TRBJ1-3

CDR3aa: CASSSRRGENYGYTF
CDR3nt: TGTGCCAGCAGCTCCCGAAGAGGGGAAAATTATGGCTACACCTTC
v_gene: TRBV14
d_gene: NA
abundance: NA
j_gene: TRBJ1-2

CDR3aa: CASSRQGLTFF
CDR3nt: TGTGCCAGCAGTCGACAGGGTCTTACTTTCTTT
v_gene: TRBV2
d_gene: TRBD1
abundance: NA
j_gene: TRBJ1-1

CDR3aa: CATSRLAGNTDTQYF
CDR3nt: TGTGCCACCAGCAGACTAGCGGGGAACACAGATACGCAGTATTTT
v_gene: TRBV15
d_gene: TRBD2
abundance: NA
j_gene: TRBJ2-3

CDR3aa: CASSLETGGRSPLHF
CDR3nt: TGCGCCAGCAGCTTGGAAACCGGGGGACGGTCACCCCTCCACTTT
v_gene: TRBV5-1
d_gene: NA
abundance: NA
j_gene: TRBJ1-6

CDR3aa: CASSVAGVRYEQYF
CDR3nt: TGTGCCAGCAGTGTAGCGGGAGTAAGGTACGAGCAGTACTTC
v_gene: TRBV2
d_gene: TRBD2
abundance: NA
j_gene: TRBJ2-7

CDR3aa: CASASSLRGGNTIYF
CDR3nt: TGTGCCAGCGCTTCCTCCCTCCGGGGTGGAAACACCATATATTTT
v_gene: TRBV6-5
d_gene: NA
abundance: NA
j_gene: TRBJ1-3

CDR3aa: CASSRQEATEAFF
CDR3nt: TGTGCCAGCAGCCGACAGGAGGCCACTGAAGCTTTCTTT
v_gene: TRBV7-3
d_gene: NA
abundance: NA
j_gene: TRBJ1-1

CDR3aa: CASRSPGQPQHF
CDR3nt: TGTGCCAGCAGATCCCCCGGTCAGCCCCAGCATTTT
v_gene: TRBV4-2
d_gene: NA
abundance: NA
j_gene: TRBJ1-5

CDR3aa: CASSRGLAGVYEQYF
CDR3nt: TGTGCCAGCAGCCGCGGGCTAGCGGGAGTTTACGAGCAGTACTTC
v_gene: TRBV28
d_gene: TRBD2
abundance: NA
j_gene: TRBJ2-7